What follows is one TCR beta chain and its context. Its antigen is undetermined. The source of the sample is a study of vaccination effects on CD4 cells after COVID-19. Study-wide points: Substantial clonal contraction characterized both infection- and vaccine-induced clones late after vaccination.

Expansion with viral peptide pools was applied to antigen-specific CD4+ T cells by the ViraFEST assay prior to sequencing. CD4+ T cells were isolated after around ten days of culture. Neither prior SARS-CoV-2 infection nor positive nucleocapsid antibodies were present in the vaccine recipients. Days 3 and 7 saw half the medium replaced with IL-2 medium. Per the germline V gene, CDR1 is SGHRS and CDR2 is YFSETQ. This CDR3 has 14 residues. The V gene lost 4 bases and the J gene lost 3 bases, with 12 bases spanning the gap. Profiled with immunoSEQ multiplex PCR; TCRdb holds only in-frame clones, not every one. The table includes 70,000 to 95,000 clones, around four fifths detected once.

The sequencing used CD4+ T cells from PBMCs cultured with HCoV-229E spike peptides, collected before COVID-19 vaccination. This chain links TRBV5-1 with TRBJ2-3, with TRBD1 as a possible D gene (5 bases). This TCR was sampled from a human donor who received a COVID-19 vaccine. CDR3 coding DNA: TGCGCCAGCAGCGACCCGCAGGGTACAGATACGCAGTATTTT. This codes for CASSDPQGTDTQYF.